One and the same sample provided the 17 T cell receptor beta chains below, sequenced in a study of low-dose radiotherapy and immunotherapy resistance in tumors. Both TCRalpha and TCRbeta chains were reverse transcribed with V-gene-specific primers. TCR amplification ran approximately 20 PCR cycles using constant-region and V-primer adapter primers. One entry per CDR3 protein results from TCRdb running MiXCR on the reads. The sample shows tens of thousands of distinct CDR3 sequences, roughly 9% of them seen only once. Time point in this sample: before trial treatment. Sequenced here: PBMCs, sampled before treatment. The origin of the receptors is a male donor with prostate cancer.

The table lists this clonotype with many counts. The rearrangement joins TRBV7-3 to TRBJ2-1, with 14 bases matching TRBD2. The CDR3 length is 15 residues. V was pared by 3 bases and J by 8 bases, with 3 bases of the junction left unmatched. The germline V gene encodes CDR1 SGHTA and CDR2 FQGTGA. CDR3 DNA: TGTGCCAGCAGCTTCGGGACTAGCGGGAGCTATGAGCAGTTCTTC. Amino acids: CASSFGTSGSYEQFF.

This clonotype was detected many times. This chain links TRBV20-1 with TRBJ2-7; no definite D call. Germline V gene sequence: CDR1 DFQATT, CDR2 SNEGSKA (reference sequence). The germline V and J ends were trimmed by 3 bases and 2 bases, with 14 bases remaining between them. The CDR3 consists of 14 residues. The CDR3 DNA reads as TGCAGTGCTAGTTCACGTCTGATAACCTACGAGCAGTACTTC. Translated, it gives CSASSRLITYEQYF.

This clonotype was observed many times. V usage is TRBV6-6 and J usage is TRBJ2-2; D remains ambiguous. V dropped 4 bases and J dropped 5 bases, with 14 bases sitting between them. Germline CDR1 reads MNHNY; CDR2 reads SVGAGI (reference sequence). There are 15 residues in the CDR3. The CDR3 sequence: CASSSGQKRTGELFF. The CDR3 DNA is TGTGCCAGCAGTTCGGGCCAGAAACGGACCGGGGAGCTGTTTTTT.

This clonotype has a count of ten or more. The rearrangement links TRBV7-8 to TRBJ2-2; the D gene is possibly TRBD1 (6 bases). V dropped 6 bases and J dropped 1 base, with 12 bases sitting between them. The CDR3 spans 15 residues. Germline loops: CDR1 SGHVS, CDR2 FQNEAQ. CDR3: CASSYSGVNTGELFF. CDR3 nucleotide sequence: TGTGCCAGCAGTTACTCAGGGGTGAACACCGGGGAGCTGTTTTTT.

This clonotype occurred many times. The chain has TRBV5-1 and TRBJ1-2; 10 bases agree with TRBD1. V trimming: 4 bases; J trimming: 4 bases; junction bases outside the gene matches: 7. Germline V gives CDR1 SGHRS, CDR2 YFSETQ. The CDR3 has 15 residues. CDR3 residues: CASSTGQGIVYGYTF. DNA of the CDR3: TGCGCCAGCAGCACGGGACAGGGGATAGTCTATGGCTACACCTTC.

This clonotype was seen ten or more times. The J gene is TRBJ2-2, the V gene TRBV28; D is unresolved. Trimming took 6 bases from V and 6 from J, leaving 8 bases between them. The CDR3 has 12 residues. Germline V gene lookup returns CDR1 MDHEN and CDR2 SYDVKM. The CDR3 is CASSLLAGELFF. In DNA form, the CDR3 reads TGTGCCAGCAGCCTTCTAGCCGGGGAGCTGTTTTTT. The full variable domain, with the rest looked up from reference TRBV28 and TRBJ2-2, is DVKVTQSSRYLVKRTGEKVFLECVQDMDHENMFWYRQDPGLGLRLIYFSYDVKMKEKGDIPEGYSVSREKKERFSLILESASTNQTSMYLCASSLLAGELFFGEGSRLTVL.

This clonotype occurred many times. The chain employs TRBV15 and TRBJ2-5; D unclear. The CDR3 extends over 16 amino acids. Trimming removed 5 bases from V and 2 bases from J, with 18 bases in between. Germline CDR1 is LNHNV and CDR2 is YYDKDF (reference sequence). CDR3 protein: CATSPKWGFRQETQYF. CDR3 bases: TGTGCCACCAGCCCAAAATGGGGATTCCGGCAAGAGACCCAGTACTTC.

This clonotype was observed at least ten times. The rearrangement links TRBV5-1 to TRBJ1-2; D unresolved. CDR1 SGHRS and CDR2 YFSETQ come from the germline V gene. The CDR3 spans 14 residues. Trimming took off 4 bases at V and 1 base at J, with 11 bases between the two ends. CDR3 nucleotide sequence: TGCGCCAGCAGCCCAAGGGAACTTAACTATGGCTACACCTTC. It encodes CASSPRELNYGYTF.

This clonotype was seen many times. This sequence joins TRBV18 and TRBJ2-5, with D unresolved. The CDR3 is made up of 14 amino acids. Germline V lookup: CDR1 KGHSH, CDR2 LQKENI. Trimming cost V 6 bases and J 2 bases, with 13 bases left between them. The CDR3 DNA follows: TGTGCCAGCTCCCCTTTATCCGGTCAAGAGACCCAGTACTTC. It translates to CASSPLSGQETQYF.

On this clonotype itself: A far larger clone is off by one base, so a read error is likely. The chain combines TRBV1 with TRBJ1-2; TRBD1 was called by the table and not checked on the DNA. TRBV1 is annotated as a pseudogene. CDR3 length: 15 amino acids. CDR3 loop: CASSQDPTGGYDYTF. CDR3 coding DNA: TGCGCCAGCAGCCAAGATCCAACAGGGGGCTATGACTACACCTTC.

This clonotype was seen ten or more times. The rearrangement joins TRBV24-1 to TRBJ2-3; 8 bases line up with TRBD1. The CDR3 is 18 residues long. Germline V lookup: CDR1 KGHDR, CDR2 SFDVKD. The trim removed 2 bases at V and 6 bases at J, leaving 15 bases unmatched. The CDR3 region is CATSDSDWTGSGRDTQYF. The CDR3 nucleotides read TGTGCCACCAGTGATTCCGATTGGACAGGGAGCGGAAGGGATACGCAGTATTTT.

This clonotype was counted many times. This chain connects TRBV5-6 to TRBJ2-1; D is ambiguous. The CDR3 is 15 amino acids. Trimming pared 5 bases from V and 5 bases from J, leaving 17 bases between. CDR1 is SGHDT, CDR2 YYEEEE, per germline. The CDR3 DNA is TGTGCCAGCAGGGTTTATTATAAGAGTGACAATGAGCAGTTCTTC. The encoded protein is CASRVYYKSDNEQFF.

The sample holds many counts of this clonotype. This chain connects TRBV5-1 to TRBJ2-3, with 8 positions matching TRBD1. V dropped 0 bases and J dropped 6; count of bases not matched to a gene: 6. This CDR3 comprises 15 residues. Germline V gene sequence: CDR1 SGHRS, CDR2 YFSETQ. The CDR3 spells CASSLVQGASDTQYF. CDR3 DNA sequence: TGCGCCAGCAGCTTGGTTCAGGGGGCTTCGGATACGCAGTATTTT.

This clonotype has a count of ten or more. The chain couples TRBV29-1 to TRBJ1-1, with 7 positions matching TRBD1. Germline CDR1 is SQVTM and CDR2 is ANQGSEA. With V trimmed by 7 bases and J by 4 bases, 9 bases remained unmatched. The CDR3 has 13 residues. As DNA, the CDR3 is TGCAGCGCTAAAACAGGGGATATCACTGAAGCTTTCTTT. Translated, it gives CSAKTGDITEAFF.

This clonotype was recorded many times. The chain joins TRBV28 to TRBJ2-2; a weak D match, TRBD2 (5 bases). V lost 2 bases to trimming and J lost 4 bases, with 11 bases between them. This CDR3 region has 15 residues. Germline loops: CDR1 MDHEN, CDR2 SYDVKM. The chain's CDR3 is CASSLNFRGTGELFF. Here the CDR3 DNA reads TGTGCCAGCAGTTTAAACTTCCGGGGCACCGGGGAGCTGTTTTTT.

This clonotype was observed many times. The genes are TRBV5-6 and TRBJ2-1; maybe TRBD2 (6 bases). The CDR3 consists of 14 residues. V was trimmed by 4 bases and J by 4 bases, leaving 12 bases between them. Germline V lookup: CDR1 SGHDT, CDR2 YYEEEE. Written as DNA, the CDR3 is TGTGCCAGCAGCGGCAAGGGACTGTACAATGAGCAGTTCTTC. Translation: CASSGKGLYNEQFF. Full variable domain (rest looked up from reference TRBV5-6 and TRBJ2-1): DAGVTQSPTHLIKTRGQQVTLRCSPKSGHDTVSWYQQALGQGPQFIFQYYEEEERQRGNFPDRFSGHQFPNYSSELNVNALLLGDSALYLCASSGKGLYNEQFFGPGTRLTVL.

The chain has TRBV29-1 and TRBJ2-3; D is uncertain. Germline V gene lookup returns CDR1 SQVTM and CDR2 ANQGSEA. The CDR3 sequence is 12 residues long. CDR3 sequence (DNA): TGCGGGATAGTGGTGATAGGGGATACGCAGTATTTT. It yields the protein CGIVVIGDTQYF.